A single sample gave rise to the 20 T cell receptor beta chains below, sequenced in a study of response to subunit inactivated influenza vaccine. One entry per CDR3 protein, called by TCRdb with MiXCR from the RT-PCR reads. The sample yields over 750,000 distinct CDR3 sequences, about 20% seen once. Specimen: PBMCs from blood, collected about 5 days after vaccination. Every receptor here comes from a man in his fifties who received an inactivated influenza vaccine.

The chain joins TRBV12-3 or TRBV12-4 to TRBJ2-1, with TRBD2 matching 13 bases. This CDR3 contains 19 residues. V trimming: 6 bases; J trimming: 2 bases; junction bases outside the gene matches: 13. The CDR3 DNA is TGTGCCAGCAGCGTTGACACTAGCGGGAGGGATTCGGCCTACAATGAGCAGTTCTTC. Translated: CASSVDTSGRDSAYNEQFF.

This chain uses TRBV5-6 with TRBJ2-1; TRBD2 matches at 11 bases. V gave up 4 bases and J gave up 3 bases; unmatched junction bases: 6. The CDR3 consists of 16 residues. Germline V gene sequence: CDR1 SGHDT, CDR2 YYEEEE. The CDR3 sequence: CASSPGGTSGYNEQFF. The DNA for the CDR3 is TGTGCCAGCAGCCCTGGGGGGACTAGCGGCTACAATGAGCAGTTCTTC.

The CDR3 here is CSATPLTGGGGSNEKLFF. The DNA of the CDR3 is TGCAGTGCTACCCCCCTGACAGGGGGCGGGGGATCTAATGAAAAACTGTTTTTT. The chain has TRBV20-1 and TRBJ1-4; 10 bases align to TRBD1. The CDR3 contains 18 residues. Germline-derived CDR1 and CDR2 are DFQATT and SNEGSKA (reference sequence). The V and J ends lost 4 bases and 3 bases, in that order; junction bases with no gene match: 14.

The rearrangement joins TRBV29-1 to TRBJ2-1, with D possibly TRBD1 on 8 matching bases. V was pared by 6 bases and J by 1 base, with 13 bases between. The CDR3 contains 14 residues. CDR1 and CDR2 from the germline V gene are SQVTM and ANQGSEA. CDR3 sequence (DNA): TGCAGCGTAAAACAGGGGGGGTCCTACAATGAGCAGTTCTTC. This codes for CSVKQGGSYNEQFF.

This clonotype appeared many times. The chain carries TRBV20-1 and TRBJ2-1; 8 nucleotides line up with TRBD2. The CDR3 is 15 amino acids. V dropped 0 bases and J dropped 6; count of bases not matched to a gene: 7. CDR1 and CDR2 from the germline V gene are DFQATT and SNEGSKA (reference sequence). The CDR3 DNA is TGCAGTGCTAGAGATGGGGCGGGAGGTCCCAATGAGCAGTTCTTC. As protein: CSARDGAGGPNEQFF.

This clonotype was observed a few times. The chain uses TRBV12-3 or TRBV12-4 and TRBJ1-5; no reliable D call. This CDR3 spans 13 amino acids. The V gene lost 3 bases and the J gene lost 10 bases, with 13 bases spanning the gap. The chain's CDR3 is CASSFWVLDPQHF. The CDR3 coding sequence is TGTGCCAGCAGTTTCTGGGTACTGGATCCCCAGCATTTT.

This clonotype was detected a few times. The chain uses TRBV7-8 and TRBJ1-1; possibly TRBD1 for D (5 bases). Trimming removed 2 bases from V and 1 base from J, with 11 bases in between. The germline V gene has CDR1 SGHVS and CDR2 FQNEAQ. This CDR3 contains 15 residues. The CDR3 DNA reads as TGTGCCAGCAGCTTAACCGACAGTGGGAACACTGAAGCTTTCTTT. Translated, it gives CASSLTDSGNTEAFF.

CDR3 sequence (DNA): TGTGCCAGCAGTCCAGGGACTAGAAAAATGAATGAGCAGTTCTTC. Protein: CASSPGTRKMNEQFF. The V call is TRBV6-1, the J call TRBJ2-1, with 8 nucleotides matching TRBD2. V gave up 5 bases and J gave up 7 bases; unmatched junction bases: 10. Germline CDR1 reads MNHNS; CDR2 reads SASEGT. This CDR3 spans 15 amino acids.

This clonotype was recorded a few times. The V gene is TRBV9, the J gene TRBJ1-2; D is undetermined. With 4 bases removed from V and 2 bases from J, the gap between germline ends came to 12 bases. This CDR3 has 14 residues. Germline CDR1 reads SGDLS; CDR2 reads YYNGEE. CDR3 protein: CASSPWVGNYGYTF. CDR3 DNA: TGTGCCAGCAGCCCATGGGTGGGGAACTATGGCTACACCTTC.

This clonotype occurred many times. J is TRBJ2-7 and V is TRBV5-1; D may be TRBD1 or TRBD2 (5 bases each). Deletions cut 2 bases from V and 5 bases from J, with 8 bases between. Germline-derived CDR1 and CDR2 are SGHRS and YFSETQ. The CDR3 runs 12 residues. The CDR3 sequence is CASSLRGDEQYF. The CDR3 bases are TGCGCCAGCAGCTTACGAGGGGACGAGCAGTACTTC.

V is TRBV29-1 and J is TRBJ2-7; 8 bases align to TRBD1. CDR3 length: 14 residues. J gave up 7 bases and V 3 bases, and 11 bases lay outside the gene matches. Germline-derived CDR1 and CDR2 are SQVTM and ANQGSEA. This CDR3 is CSVDSRTGSAEQYF. CDR3 coding DNA: TGCAGCGTTGACTCTCGGACAGGGTCCGCTGAGCAGTACTTC.

Many counts were recorded for this clonotype. The chain couples TRBV5-1 to TRBJ1-4; 9 nucleotides match TRBD1. The CDR3 length is 16 residues. The V gene end was trimmed by 4 bases and the J gene end by 4 bases; junction bases not matched to a gene: 8. Germline V CDR1 and CDR2: SGHRS, YFSETQ. The CDR3 nucleotides read TGCGCCAGCAGCGGGGGACAGGGAACCGGTAATGAAAAACTGTTTTTT. This codes for CASSGGQGTGNEKLFF. Based on the CDR3 plus reference TRBV5-1 and TRBJ1-4, the full variable domain is KAGVTQTPRYLIKTRGQQVTLSCSPISGHRSVSWYQQTPGQGLQFLFEYFSETQRNKGNFPGRFSGRQFSNSRSEMNVSTLELGDSALYLCASSGGQGTGNEKLFFGSGTQLSVL.

The chain links TRBV15 to TRBJ2-2; D uncertain. The germline gives CDR1 LNHNV, CDR2 YYDKDF (reference sequence). The CDR3 contains 15 residues. V gave up 0 bases and J gave up 1 base, with 6 bases separating them. This chain's CDR3 is CATSREGLNTGELFF. CDR3 coding DNA: TGTGCCACCAGCAGAGAGGGCCTGAACACCGGGGAGCTGTTTTTT.

This clonotype has just a few counts. This chain uses TRBV9 with TRBJ1-6; D perhaps matches TRBD1 (5 bases). The CDR3 totals 15 residues. Trimming took 0 bases from V and 9 from J, leaving 13 bases between them. Per the germline V gene, CDR1 is SGDLS and CDR2 is YYNGEE. Here the CDR3 reads CASSVDLGGGSPLHF. In DNA form, the CDR3 reads TGTGCCAGCAGCGTAGATTTGGGGGGTGGTTCACCCCTCCACTTT. Using reference TRBV9 and TRBJ1-6 for the parts outside the CDR3, the full variable domain is DSGVTQTPKHLITATGQRVTLRCSPRSGDLSVYWYQQSLDQGLQFLIQYYNGEERAKGNILERFSAQQFPDLHSELNLSSLELGDSALYFCASSVDLGGGSPLHFGNGTRLTVT.

This clonotype was observed a few times. The J gene is TRBJ2-5, the V gene TRBV28; no clear D. Per the germline V gene, CDR1 is MDHEN and CDR2 is SYDVKM. Between the trimmed V and J ends, which lost 6 bases and 5 bases, there was a span of 10 bases. The CDR3 is made up of 12 amino acids. In DNA form, the CDR3 reads TGTGCCAGCAGGGACCTCCGGGAGACCCAGTACTTC. This translates into CASRDLRETQYF. The entire variable domain, with the rest obtained from reference TRBV28 and TRBJ2-5, is as follows: DVKVTQSSRYLVKRTGEKVFLECVQDMDHENMFWYRQDPGLGLRLIYFSYDVKMKEKGDIPEGYSVSREKKERFSLILESASTNQTSMYLCASRDLRETQYFGPGTRLLVL.

About this clonotype itself: The junction shows a germline mismatch at one end, possibly a read error. CDR3 loop: CASSLVASGSSGDNVLTF. CDR3 in DNA: TGTGCCAGCAGCTTAGTGGCTAGCGGGAGCTCCGGGGACAACGTCCTGACTTTC. This chain connects TRBV7-6 to TRBJ2-6; the match to TRBD2 covers 10 bases. Germline V gene lookup returns CDR1 SGHVS and CDR2 FNYEAQ. The length of the CDR3 is 18 residues.

This clonotype was picked up a small number of times. This sequence joins TRBV4-2 and TRBJ1-3; D uncertain. V was clipped by 0 bases and J by 0 bases, with 9 bases between them. Per germline, CDR1 LGHNA and CDR2 YNFKEQ. This CDR3 is 16 amino acids long. The DNA of the CDR3 is TGTGCCAGCAGCCAAGATATTGGGAGCTCTGGAAACACCATATATTTT. Encoded protein: CASSQDIGSSGNTIYF.

This clonotype turned up a few times. The chain couples TRBV20-1 to TRBJ1-5; 8 positions match TRBD1. The V and J ends lost 7 bases and 0 bases, in that order; junction bases with no gene match: 8. CDR3 length: 15 residues. Germline-derived CDR1 and CDR2 are DFQATT and SNEGSKA (reference sequence). CDR3: CSVKTGGYSNQPQHF. CDR3 sequence (DNA): TGCAGTGTTAAAACAGGGGGATATAGCAATCAGCCCCAGCATTTT.

The chain is built from TRBV6-1 and TRBJ2-3; a weak D match, TRBD2 (5 bases). The germline V and J ends were trimmed by 3 bases and 4 bases, with 14 bases remaining between them. The CDR3 loop spans 15 amino acids. Germline V gene sequence: CDR1 MNHNS, CDR2 SASEGT. CDR3: CASSEGFVGADTQYF. CDR3 coding DNA: TGTGCCAGCAGTGAGGGGTTCGTGGGAGCAGATACGCAGTATTTT.

The CDR3 loop is CASSVRPLSGANVLTF. CDR3 in DNA: TGTGCCAGCAGCGTTAGACCTCTCTCTGGGGCCAACGTCCTGACTTTC. The chain employs TRBV9 and TRBJ2-6; D is unresolved. CDR1 and CDR2 (germline): SGDLS, YYNGEE. V lost 2 bases and J 0 bases, leaving 9 bases between the germline ends. There are 16 residues in the CDR3. The entire variable domain, with the rest obtained from reference TRBV9 and TRBJ2-6, is as follows: DSGVTQTPKHLITATGQRVTLRCSPRSGDLSVYWYQQSLDQGLQFLIQYYNGEERAKGNILERFSAQQFPDLHSELNLSSLELGDSALYFCASSVRPLSGANVLTFGAGSRLTVL.